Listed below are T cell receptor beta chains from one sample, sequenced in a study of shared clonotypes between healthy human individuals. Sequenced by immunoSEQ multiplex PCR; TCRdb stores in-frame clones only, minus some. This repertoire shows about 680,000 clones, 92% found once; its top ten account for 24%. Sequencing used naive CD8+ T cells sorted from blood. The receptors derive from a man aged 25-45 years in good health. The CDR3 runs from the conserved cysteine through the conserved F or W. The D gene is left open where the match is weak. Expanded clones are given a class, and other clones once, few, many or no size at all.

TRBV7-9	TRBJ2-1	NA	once	TGTGCCAGCAGCGGGGGGTTCTACCTGGGGAATGAGCAGTTCTTC	CASSGGFYLGNEQFF
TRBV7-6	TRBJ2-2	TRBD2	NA	TGTGCCAGCAGCGCTCGCCCTAGCGGGGTCAACACCGGGGAGCTGTTTTTT	CASSARPSGVNTGELFF
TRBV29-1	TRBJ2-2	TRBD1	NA	TGCAGCGCATTACAGGGGGCTAGGAACACCGGGGAGCTGTTTTTT	CSALQGARNTGELFF
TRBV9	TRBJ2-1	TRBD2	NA	TGTGCCAGCACAGCGGGAGGGCTTAGCTCCTACAATGAGCAGTTCTTC	CASTAGGLSSYNEQFF
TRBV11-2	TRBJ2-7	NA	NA	TGTGCCAGCAGCTTTCGTAGCTACGAGCAGTACTTC	CASSFRSYEQYF
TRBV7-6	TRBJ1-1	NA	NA	TGTGCCAGCAGCCCGGGGGCGGCGAACACTGAAGCTTTCTTT	CASSPGAANTEAFF
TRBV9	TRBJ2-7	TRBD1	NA	TGTGCCAGCAGCCCCGGGACAGGGGGACCCTACGAGCAGTACTTC	CASSPGTGGPYEQYF
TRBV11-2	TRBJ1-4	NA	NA	TGTGCCAGCAGCTCGCCTTCCGGACTGGGGGGTGAAAAACTGTTTTTT	CASSSPSGLGGEKLFF
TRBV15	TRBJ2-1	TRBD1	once	TGTGCCACCAGCAGAGTCGGGACAGGGGTATTCTTCCACAATGAGCAGTTCTTC	CATSRVGTGVFFHNEQFF
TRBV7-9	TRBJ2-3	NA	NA	TGTGCCAGCAGCCCGGGGCCCACAGATACGCAGTATTTT	CASSPGPTDTQYF
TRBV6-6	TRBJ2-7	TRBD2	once	TGTGCCAGCAGGTACCCGGGACTAGCGGACGAGCAGTACTTC	CASRYPGLADEQYF